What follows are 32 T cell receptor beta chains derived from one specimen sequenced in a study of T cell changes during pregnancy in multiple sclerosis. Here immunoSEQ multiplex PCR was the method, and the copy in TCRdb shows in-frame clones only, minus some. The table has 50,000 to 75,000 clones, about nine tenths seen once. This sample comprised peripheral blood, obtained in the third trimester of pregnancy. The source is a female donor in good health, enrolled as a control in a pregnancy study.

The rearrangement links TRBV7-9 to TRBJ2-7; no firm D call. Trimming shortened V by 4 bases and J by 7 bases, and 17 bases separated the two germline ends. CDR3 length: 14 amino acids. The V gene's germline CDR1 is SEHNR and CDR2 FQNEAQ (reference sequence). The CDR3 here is CASSSPLEVGEQYF. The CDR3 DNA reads TGTGCCAGCAGCTCCCCCCTTGAGGTTGGGGAGCAGTACTTC.

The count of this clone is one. CDR3 nucleotide sequence: TGTGCCGTGAGGGGGACAGGGGGTTACGAGCAGTACTTC. As protein: CAVRGTGGYEQYF. The chain couples TRBV6-5 to TRBJ2-7, with 11 bases aligning to TRBD1. V was clipped by 11 bases and J by 4 bases; unmatched bases: 7. CDR3 size: 13 residues. CDR1 is MNHEY and CDR2 is SVGAGI in the germline V gene.

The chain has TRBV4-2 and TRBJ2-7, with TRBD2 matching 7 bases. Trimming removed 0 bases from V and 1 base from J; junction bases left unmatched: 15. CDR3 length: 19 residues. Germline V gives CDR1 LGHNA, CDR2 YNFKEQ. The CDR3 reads CASSQEPSSTGGGSYEQYF. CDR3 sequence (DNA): TGTGCCAGCAGCCAAGAACCCTCATCTACTGGCGGGGGATCCTACGAGCAGTACTTC.

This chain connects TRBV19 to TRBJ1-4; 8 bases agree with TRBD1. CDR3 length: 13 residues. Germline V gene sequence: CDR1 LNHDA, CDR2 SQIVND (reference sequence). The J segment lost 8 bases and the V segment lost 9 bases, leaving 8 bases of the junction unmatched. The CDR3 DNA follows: TGTGCCAGCGCGACAGGGGCTTCCGAAAAACTGTTTTTT. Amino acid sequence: CASATGASEKLFF.

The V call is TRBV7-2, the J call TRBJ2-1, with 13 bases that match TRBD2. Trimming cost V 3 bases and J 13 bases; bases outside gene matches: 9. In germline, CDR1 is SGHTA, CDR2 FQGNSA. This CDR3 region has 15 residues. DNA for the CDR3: TGTGCCAGCAGCTTGGGGTTCCGGACTAGCGGGAGCCAGTTCTTC. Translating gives CASSLGFRTSGSQFF. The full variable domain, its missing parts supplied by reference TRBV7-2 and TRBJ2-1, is GAGVSQSPSNKVTEKGKDVELRCDPISGHTALYWYRQSLGQGLEFLIYFQGNSAPDKSGLPSDRFSAERTGGSVSTLTIQRTQQEDSAVYLCASSLGFRTSGSQFFGPGTRLTVL.

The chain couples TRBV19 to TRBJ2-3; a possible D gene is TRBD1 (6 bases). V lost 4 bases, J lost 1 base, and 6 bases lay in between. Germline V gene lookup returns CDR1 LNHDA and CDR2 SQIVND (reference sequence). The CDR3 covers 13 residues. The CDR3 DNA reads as TGTGCCAGTAGTACAGGGGGCACAGATACGCAGTATTTT. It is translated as CASSTGGTDTQYF.

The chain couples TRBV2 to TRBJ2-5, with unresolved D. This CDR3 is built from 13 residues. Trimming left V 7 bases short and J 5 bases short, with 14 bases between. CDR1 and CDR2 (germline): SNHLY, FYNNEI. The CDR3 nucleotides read TGTGCCAGCATTTCCTATGATCGGGAGACCCAGTACTTC. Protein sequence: CASISYDRETQYF.

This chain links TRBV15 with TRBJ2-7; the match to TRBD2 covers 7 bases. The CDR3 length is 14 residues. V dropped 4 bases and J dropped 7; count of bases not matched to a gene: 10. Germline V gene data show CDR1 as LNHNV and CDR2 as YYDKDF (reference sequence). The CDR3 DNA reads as TGTGCCACCAGCATCCGGCTAGCGGCTGAAGAGCAGTACTTC. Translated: CATSIRLAAEEQYF.

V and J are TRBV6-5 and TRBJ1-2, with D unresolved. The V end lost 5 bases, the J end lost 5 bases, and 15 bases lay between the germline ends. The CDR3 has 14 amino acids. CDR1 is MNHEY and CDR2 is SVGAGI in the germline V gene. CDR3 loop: CASSPGGGLYGYTF. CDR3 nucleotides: TGTGCCAGCAGTCCCGGAGGAGGGCTTTATGGCTACACCTTC.

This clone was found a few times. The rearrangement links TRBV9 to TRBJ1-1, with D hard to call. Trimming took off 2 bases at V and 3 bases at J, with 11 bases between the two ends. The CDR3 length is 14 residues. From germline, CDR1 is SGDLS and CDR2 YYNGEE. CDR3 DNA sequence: TGTGCCAGCAGCGTGAGGATTGAAGACACTGAAGCTTTCTTT. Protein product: CASSVRIEDTEAFF.

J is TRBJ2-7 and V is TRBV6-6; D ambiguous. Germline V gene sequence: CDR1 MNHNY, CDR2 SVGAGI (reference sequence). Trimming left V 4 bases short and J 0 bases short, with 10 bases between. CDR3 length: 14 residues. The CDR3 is CASSSTRSSYEQYF. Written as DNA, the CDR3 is TGTGCCAGCAGTTCCACAAGGAGCTCCTACGAGCAGTACTTC.

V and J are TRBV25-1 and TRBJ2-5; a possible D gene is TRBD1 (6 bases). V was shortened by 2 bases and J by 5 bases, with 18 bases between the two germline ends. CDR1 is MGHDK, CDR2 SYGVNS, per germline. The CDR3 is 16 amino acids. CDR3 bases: TGTGCCAGCAGTGAAATTCCGGGCCCGAGGGGGGAGACCCAGTACTTC. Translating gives CASSEIPGPRGETQYF.

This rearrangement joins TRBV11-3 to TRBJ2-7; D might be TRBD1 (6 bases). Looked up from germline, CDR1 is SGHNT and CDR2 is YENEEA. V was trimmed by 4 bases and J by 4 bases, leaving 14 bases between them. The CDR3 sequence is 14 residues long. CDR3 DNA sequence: TGTGCCAGCAGCTCGACAGGCTCGCTTTACGAGCAGTACTTC. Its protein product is CASSSTGSLYEQYF. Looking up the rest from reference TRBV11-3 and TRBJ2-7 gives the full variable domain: EAGVVQSPRYKIIEKKQPVAFWCNPISGHNTLYWYLQNLGQGPELLIRYENEEAVDDSQLPKDRFSAERLKGVDSTLKIQPAELGDSAVYLCASSSTGSLYEQYFGPGTRLTVT.

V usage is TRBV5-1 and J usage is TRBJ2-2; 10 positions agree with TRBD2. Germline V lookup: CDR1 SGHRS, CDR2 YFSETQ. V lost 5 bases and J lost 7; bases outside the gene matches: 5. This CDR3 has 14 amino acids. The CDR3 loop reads CASSWTSGNGELFF. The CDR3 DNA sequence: TGCGCCAGCAGTTGGACTAGCGGCAACGGGGAGCTGTTTTTT.

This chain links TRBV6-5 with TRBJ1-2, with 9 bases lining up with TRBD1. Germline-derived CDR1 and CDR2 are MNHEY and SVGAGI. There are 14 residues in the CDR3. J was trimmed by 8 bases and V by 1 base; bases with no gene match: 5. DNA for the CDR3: TGTGCCAGCAGTTACTTACAGGGGGCAGGAGGCTACACCTTC. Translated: CASSYLQGAGGYTF.

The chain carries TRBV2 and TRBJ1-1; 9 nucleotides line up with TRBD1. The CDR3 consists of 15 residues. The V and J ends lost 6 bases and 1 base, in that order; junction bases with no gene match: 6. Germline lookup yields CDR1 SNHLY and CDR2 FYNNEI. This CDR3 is CASRTPDRGNTEAFF. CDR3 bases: TGTGCCAGCAGGACCCCGGACAGGGGGAACACTGAAGCTTTCTTT.

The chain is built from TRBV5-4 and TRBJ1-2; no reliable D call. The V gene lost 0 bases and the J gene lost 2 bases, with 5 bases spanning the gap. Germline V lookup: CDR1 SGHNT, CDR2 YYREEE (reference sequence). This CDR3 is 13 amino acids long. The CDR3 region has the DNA TGTGCCAGCAGCTTGGGGCAGAACTATGGCTACACCTTC. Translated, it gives CASSLGQNYGYTF.

The DNA for the CDR3 is TGTGCCAGCAGCGGAGTCGGCGAGACCCAGTACTTC. It specifies CASSGVGETQYF. V and J are TRBV5-5 and TRBJ2-5, with D unclear. The CDR3 has 12 amino acids. Trimming left V 4 bases short and J 5 bases short, with 9 bases between. In germline, CDR1 is SGHKS, CDR2 YYEKEE (reference sequence).

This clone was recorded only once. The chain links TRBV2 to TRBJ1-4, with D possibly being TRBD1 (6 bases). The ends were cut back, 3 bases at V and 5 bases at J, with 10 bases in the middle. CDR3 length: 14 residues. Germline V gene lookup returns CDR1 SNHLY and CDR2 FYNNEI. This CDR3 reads CASSDRGPNEKLFF. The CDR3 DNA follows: TGTGCCAGCAGTGACAGGGGACCAAATGAAAAACTGTTTTTT. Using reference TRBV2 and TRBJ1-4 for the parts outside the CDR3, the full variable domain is EPEVTQTPSHQVTQMGQEVILRCVPISNHLYFYWYRQILGQKVEFLVSFYNNEISEKSEIFDDQFSVERPDGSNFTLKIRSTKLEDSAMYFCASSDRGPNEKLFFGSGTQLSVL.

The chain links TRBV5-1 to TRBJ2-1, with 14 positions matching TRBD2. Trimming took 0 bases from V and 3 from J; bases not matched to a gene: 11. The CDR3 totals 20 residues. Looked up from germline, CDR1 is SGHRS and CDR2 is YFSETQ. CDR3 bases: TGCGCCAGCAGCTTGGTCGAGGTGCGGACTAGCGGGAGGATCTACAATGAGCAGTTCTTC. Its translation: CASSLVEVRTSGRIYNEQFF.

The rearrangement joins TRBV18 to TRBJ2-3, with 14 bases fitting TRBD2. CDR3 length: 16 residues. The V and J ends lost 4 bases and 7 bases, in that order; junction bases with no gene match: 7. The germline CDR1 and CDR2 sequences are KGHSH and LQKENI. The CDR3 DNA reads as TGTGCCAGCTCACTTGCCGGGACTAGCGGGAGTTATACGCAGTATTTT. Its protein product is CASSLAGTSGSYTQYF.

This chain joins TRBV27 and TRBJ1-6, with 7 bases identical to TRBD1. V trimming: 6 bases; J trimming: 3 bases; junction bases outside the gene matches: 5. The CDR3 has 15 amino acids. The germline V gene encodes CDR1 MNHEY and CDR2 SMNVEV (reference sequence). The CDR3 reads CASRITGDYNSPLHF. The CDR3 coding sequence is TGTGCCAGCAGGATCACAGGGGACTATAATTCACCCCTCCACTTT.

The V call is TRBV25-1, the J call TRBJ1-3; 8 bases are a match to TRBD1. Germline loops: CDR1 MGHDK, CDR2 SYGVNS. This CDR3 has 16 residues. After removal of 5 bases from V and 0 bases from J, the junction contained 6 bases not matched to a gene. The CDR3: CASSPSGTGSGNTIYF. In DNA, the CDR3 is TGTGCCAGCAGTCCCTCCGGGACAGGCTCTGGAAACACCATATATTTT.

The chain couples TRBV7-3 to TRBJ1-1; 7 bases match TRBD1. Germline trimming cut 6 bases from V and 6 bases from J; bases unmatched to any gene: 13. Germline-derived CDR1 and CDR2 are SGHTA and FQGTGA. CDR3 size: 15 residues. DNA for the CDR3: TGTGCCAGCAGTTACCGGCAGGGGGGTGAAGCTGAAGCTTTCTTT. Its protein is CASSYRQGGEAEAFF. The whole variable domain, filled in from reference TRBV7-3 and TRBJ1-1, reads GAGVSQTPSNKVTEKGKYVELRCDPISGHTALYWYRQSLGQGPEFLIYFQGTGAADDSGLPNDRFFAVRPEGSVSTLKIQRTERGDSAVYLCASSYRQGGEAEAFFGQGTRLTVV.

In DNA, the CDR3 is TGTGCCAGCAGCTTAGATCGCCGGGACAGGGGCTATGGCTACACCTTC. Encoded protein: CASSLDRRDRGYGYTF. The V gene is TRBV11-2, the J gene TRBJ1-2, with 10 bases aligning to TRBD1. CDR3 length: 16 amino acids. The germline V gene encodes CDR1 SGHAT and CDR2 FQNNGV. With V trimmed by 0 bases and J by 4 bases, 5 bases remained unmatched.

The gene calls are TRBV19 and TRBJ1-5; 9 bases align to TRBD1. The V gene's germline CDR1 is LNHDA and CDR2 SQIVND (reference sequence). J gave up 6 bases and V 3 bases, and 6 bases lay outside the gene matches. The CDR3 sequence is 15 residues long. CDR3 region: CASSISQGAGQPQHF. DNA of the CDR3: TGTGCCAGTAGTATCTCACAGGGGGCAGGTCAGCCCCAGCATTTT. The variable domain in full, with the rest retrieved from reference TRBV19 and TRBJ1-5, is DGGITQSPKYLFRKEGQNVTLSCEQNLNHDAMYWYRQDPGQGLRLIYYSQIVNDFQKGDIAEGYSVSREKKESFPLTVTSAQKNPTAFYLCASSISQGAGQPQHFGDGTRLSIL.

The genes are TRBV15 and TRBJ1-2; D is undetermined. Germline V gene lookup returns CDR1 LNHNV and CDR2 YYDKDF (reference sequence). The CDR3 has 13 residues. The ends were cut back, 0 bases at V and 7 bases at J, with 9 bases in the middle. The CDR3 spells CATSRDVRVGYTF. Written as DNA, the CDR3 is TGTGCCACCAGCAGAGATGTGAGGGTTGGCTACACCTTC. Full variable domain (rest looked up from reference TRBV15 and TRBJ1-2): DAMVIQNPRYQVTQFGKPVTLSCSQTLNHNVMYWYQQKSSQAPKLLFHYYDKDFNNEADTPDNFQSRRPNTSFCFLDIRSPGLGDTAMYLCATSRDVRVGYTFGSGTRLTVV.

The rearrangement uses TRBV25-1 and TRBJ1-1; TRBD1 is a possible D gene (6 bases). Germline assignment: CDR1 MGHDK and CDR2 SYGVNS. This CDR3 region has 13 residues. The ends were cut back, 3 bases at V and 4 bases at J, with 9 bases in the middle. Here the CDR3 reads CASSDRGRTEAFF. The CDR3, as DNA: TGTGCCAGCAGTGACAGGGGTCGCACTGAAGCTTTCTTT.

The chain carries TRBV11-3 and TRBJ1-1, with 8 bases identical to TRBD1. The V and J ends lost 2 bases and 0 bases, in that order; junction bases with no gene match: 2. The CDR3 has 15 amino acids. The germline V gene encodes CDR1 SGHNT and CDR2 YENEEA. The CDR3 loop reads CASSLQGAVNTEAFF. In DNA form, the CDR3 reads TGTGCCAGCAGCTTACAGGGGGCAGTGAACACTGAAGCTTTCTTT. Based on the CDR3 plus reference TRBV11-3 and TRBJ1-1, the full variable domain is EAGVVQSPRYKIIEKKQPVAFWCNPISGHNTLYWYLQNLGQGPELLIRYENEEAVDDSQLPKDRFSAERLKGVDSTLKIQPAELGDSAVYLCASSLQGAVNTEAFFGQGTRLTVV.

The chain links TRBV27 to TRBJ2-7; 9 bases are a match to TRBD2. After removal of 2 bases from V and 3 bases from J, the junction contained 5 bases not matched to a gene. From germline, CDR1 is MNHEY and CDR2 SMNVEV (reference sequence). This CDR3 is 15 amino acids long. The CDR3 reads CASSLSASGNYEQYF. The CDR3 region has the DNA TGTGCCAGCAGTTTAAGCGCTAGCGGGAACTACGAGCAGTACTTC.

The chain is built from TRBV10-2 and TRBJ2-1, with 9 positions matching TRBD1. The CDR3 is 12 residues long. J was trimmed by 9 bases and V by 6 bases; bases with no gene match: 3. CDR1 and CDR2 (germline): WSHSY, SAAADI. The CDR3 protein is CASSTGGVEQFF. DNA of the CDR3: TGCGCCAGCAGCACAGGGGGCGTTGAGCAGTTCTTC.

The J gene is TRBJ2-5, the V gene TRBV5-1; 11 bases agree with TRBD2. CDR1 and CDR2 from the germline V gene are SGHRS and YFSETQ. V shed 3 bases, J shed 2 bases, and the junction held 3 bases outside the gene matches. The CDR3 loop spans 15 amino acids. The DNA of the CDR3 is TGCGCCAGCAGCTATAGCGGGGGGGGACAAGAGACCCAGTACTTC. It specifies CASSYSGGGQETQYF.